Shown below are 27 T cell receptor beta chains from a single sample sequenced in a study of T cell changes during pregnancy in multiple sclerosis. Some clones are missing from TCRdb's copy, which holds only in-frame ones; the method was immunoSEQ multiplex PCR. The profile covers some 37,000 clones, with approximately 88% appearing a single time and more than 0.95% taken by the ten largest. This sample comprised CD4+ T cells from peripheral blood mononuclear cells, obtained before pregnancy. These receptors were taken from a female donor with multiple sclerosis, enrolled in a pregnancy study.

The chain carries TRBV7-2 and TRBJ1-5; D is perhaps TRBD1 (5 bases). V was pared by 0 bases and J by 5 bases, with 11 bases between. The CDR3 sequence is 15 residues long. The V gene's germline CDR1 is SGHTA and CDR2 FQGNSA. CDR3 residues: CASSLAGGVHQPQHF. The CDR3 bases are TGTGCCAGCAGCTTAGCGGGGGGGGTACATCAGCCCCAGCATTTT.

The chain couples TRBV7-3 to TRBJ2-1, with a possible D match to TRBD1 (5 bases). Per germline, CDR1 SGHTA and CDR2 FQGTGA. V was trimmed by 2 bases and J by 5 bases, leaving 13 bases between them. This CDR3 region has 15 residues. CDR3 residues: CASSLQGLEHNEQFF. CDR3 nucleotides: TGTGCCAGCAGCTTACAGGGTTTGGAACACAATGAGCAGTTCTTC.

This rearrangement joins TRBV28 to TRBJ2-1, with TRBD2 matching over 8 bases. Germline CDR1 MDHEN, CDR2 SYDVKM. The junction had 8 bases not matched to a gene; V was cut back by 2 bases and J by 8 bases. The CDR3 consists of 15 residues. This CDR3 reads CASSLAGGLGYEQFF. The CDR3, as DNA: TGTGCCAGCAGTTTAGCGGGAGGCCTGGGGTATGAGCAGTTCTTC. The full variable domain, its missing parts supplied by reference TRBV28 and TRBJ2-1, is DVKVTQSSRYLVKRTGEKVFLECVQDMDHENMFWYRQDPGLGLRLIYFSYDVKMKEKGDIPEGYSVSREKKERFSLILESASTNQTSMYLCASSLAGGLGYEQFFGPGTRLTVL.

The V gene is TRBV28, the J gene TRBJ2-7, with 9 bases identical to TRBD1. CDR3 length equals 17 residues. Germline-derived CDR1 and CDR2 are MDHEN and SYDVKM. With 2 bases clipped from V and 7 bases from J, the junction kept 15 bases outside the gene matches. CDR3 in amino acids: CASSLNRGRDRVGEQYF. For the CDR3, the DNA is TGTGCCAGCAGTTTAAACCGGGGGCGGGACAGGGTGGGAGAGCAGTACTTC.

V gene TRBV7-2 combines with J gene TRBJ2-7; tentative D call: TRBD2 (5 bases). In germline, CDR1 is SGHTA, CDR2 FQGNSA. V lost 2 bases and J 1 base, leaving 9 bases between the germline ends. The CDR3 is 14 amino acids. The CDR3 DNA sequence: TGTGCCAGCAGCTTATGGGAGTCTTCCTACGAGCAGTACTTC. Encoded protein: CASSLWESSYEQYF.

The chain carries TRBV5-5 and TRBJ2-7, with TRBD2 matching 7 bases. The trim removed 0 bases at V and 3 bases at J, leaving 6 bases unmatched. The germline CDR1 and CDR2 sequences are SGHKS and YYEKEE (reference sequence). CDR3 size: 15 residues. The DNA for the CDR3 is TGTGCCAGCAGCTTGGCTAGCGGACCCCTCTACGAGCAGTACTTC. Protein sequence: CASSLASGPLYEQYF.

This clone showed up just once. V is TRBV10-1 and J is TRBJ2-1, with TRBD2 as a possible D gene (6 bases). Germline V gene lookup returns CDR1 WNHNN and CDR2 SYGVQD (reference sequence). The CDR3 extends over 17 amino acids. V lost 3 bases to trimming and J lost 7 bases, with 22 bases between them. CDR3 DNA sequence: TGCGCCAGCAGTGAACGCATTTTGCGGGAAGGAATGAATGAGCAGTTCTTC. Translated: CASSERILREGMNEQFF.

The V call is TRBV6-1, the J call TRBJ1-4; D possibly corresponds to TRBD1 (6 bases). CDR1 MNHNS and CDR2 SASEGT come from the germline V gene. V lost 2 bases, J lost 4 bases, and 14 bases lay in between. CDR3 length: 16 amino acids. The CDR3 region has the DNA TGTGCCAGCAGTGAAATCGGAAGGGGGTTTAATGAAAAACTGTTTTTT. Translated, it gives CASSEIGRGFNEKLFF.

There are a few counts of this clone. DNA for the CDR3: TGTGCCAGCAGCCTCATGGGGGGAAGGGACAATGAGCAGTTCTTC. Residues: CASSLMGGRDNEQFF. The chain uses TRBV7-2 and TRBJ2-1, with D perhaps matching TRBD2 (6 bases). The CDR3 consists of 15 residues. V shed 5 bases and J shed 5 bases, with 16 bases lying between them. Germline CDR1 reads SGHTA; CDR2 reads FQGNSA.

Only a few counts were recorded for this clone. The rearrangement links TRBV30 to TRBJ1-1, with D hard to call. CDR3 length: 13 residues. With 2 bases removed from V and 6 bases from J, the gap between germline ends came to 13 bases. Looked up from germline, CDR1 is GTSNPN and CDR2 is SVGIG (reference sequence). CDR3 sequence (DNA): TGTGCCTGGAGTTCTAATGGCGGCGCTGAAGCTTTCTTT. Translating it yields CAWSSNGGAEAFF.

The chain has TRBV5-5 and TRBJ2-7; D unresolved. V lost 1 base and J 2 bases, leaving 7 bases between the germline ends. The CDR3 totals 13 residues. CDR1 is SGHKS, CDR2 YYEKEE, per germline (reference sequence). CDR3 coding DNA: TGTGCCAGCAGCTTGAGAGAAACCTACGAGCAGTACTTC. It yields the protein CASSLRETYEQYF.

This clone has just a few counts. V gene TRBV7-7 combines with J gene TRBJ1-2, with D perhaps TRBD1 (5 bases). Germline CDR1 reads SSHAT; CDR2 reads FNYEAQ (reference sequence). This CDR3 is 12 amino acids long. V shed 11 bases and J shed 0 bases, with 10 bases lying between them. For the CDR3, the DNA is TGTGCCGCCGGGGGGGCTAACTATGGCTACACCTTC. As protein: CAAGGANYGYTF.

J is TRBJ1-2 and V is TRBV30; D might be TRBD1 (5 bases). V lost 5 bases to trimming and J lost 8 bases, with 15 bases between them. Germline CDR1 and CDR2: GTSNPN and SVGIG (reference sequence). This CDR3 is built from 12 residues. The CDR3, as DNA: TGTGCCTGGGCCCGACAAAGGGGAGGCTACACCTTC. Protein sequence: CAWARQRGGYTF.

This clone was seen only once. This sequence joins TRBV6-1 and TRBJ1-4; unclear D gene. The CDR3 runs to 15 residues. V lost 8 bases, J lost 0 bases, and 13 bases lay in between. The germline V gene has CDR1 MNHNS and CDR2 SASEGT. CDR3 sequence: CASEGPTATNEKLFF. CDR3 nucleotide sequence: TGTGCCAGCGAGGGCCCAACTGCAACTAATGAAAAACTGTTTTTT.

This chain's CDR3 is CASSSPTGGHGELFF. The CDR3 coding sequence is TGTGCCAGCAGCTCCCCGACAGGGGGCCACGGGGAGCTGTTTTTT. This chain uses TRBV5-4 with TRBJ2-2; 10 nucleotides agree with TRBD1. The CDR3 is made up of 15 amino acids. The V gene end was trimmed by 3 bases and the J gene end by 7 bases; junction bases not matched to a gene: 6. The germline V gene encodes CDR1 SGHNT and CDR2 YYREEE (reference sequence). Drawing the rest from reference TRBV5-4 and TRBJ2-2, the complete variable domain is ETGVTQSPTHLIKTRGQQVTLRCSSQSGHNTVSWYQQALGQGPQFIFQYYREEENGRGNFPPRFSGLQFPNYSSELNVNALELDDSALYLCASSSPTGGHGELFFGEGSRLTVL.

The CDR3 is CASSRSFSGSWEQYF. CDR3 nucleotides: TGTGCCAGCAGCCGCTCCTTTAGCGGGAGCTGGGAGCAGTACTTC. The V gene is TRBV7-9, the J gene TRBJ2-7; 9 bases map to TRBD2. Trimming took 5 bases from V and 7 from J; bases not matched to a gene: 12. The CDR3 extends over 15 amino acids. CDR1 and CDR2 from the germline V gene are SEHNR and FQNEAQ (reference sequence).

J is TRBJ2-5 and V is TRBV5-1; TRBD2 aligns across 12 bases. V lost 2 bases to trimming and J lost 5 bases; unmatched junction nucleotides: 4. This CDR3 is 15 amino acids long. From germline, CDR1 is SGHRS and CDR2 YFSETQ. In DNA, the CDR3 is TGCGCCAGCAGCTTACTAGCGGGAGGCGGGGAGACCCAGTACTTC. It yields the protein CASSLLAGGGETQYF.

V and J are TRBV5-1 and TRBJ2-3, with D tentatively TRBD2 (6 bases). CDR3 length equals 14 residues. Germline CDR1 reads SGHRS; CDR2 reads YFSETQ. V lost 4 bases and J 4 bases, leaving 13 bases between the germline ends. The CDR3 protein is CASSPRLVSDTQYF. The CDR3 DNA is TGCGCCAGCAGCCCCCGACTAGTATCAGATACGCAGTATTTT.

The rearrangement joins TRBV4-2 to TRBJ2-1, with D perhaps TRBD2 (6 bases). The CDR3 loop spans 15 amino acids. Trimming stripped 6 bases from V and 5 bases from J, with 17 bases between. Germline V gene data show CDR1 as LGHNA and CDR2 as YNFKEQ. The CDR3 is CASSPPTGVDNEQFF. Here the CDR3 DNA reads TGTGCCAGCAGTCCCCCCACGGGAGTAGACAATGAGCAGTTCTTC.

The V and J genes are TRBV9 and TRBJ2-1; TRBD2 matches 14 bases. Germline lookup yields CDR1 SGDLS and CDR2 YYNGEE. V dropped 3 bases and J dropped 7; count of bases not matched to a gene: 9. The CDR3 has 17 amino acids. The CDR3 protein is CASSGPGTSGSRNEQFF. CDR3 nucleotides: TGTGCCAGCAGCGGGCCCGGGACTAGCGGGAGTAGGAATGAGCAGTTCTTC.

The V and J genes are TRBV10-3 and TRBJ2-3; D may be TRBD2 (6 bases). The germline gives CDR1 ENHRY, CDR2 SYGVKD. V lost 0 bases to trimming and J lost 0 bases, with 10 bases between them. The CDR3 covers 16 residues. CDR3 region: CAISESPGTSTDTQYF. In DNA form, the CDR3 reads TGTGCCATCAGTGAGTCGCCAGGGACTAGCACAGATACGCAGTATTTT.

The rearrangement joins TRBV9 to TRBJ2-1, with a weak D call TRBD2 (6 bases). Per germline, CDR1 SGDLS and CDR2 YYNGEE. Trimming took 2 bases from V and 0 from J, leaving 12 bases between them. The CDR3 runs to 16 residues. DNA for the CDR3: TGTGCCAGCAGCGTTTCGGGAGACCCCTCCTACAATGAGCAGTTCTTC. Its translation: CASSVSGDPSYNEQFF.

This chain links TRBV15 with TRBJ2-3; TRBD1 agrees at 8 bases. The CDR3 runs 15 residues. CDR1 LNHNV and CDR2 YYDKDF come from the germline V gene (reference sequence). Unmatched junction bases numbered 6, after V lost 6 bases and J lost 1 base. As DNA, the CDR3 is TGTGCCACCAGTCAGGGGGCGCGGGGCACAGATACGCAGTATTTT. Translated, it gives CATSQGARGTDTQYF.

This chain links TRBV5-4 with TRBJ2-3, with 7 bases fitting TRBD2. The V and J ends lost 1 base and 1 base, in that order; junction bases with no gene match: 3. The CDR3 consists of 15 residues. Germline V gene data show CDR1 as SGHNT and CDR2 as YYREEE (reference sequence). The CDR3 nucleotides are TGTGCCAGCAGCTTGACCACTAGCGGCACAGATACGCAGTATTTT. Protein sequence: CASSLTTSGTDTQYF.

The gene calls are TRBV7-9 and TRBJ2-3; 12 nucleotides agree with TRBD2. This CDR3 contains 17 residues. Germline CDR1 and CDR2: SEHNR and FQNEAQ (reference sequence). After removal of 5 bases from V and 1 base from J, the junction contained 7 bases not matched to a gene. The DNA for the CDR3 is TGTGCCAGCAGCCTTCGACTAGCGGGAGACGGCACAGATACGCAGTATTTT. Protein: CASSLRLAGDGTDTQYF. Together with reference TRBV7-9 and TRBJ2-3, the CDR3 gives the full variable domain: DTGVSQNPRHKITKRGQNVTFRCDPISEHNRLYWYRQTLGQGPEFLTYFQNEAQLEKSRLLSDRFSAERPKGSFSTLEIQRTEQGDSAMYLCASSLRLAGDGTDTQYFGPGTRLTVL.

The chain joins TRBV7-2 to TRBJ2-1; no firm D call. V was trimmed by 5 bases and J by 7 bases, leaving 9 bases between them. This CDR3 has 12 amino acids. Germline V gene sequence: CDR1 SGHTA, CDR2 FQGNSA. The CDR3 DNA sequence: TGTGCCAGCAGCACCTTCGGGAATGAGCAGTTCTTC. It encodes CASSTFGNEQFF.

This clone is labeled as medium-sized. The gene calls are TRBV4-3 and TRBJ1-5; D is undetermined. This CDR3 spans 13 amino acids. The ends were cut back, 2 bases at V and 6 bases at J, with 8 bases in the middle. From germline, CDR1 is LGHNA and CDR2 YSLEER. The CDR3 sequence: CASSQIIGQPQHF. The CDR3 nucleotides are TGCGCCAGCAGCCAAATTATCGGTCAGCCCCAGCATTTT.